This entry concerns a single T cell receptor (beta chain). Its antigen is as yet unknown. The CDR3 is made up of 18 amino acids. The V and J ends lost 0 bases and 2 bases, in that order; junction bases with no gene match: 4. The germline CDR1 and CDR2 sequences are SGDLS and YYNGEE. The entry originates in a study of cytomegalovirus exposure and HLA in healthy donors. Regarding the study as a whole: Excluded: some indistinguishable V segments such as TRBV6-2 and TRBV6-3. Reportedly, cytomegalovirus status was diagnosed with high sensitivity and specificity. Earlier analysis looked at TCR beta V segments, and most were productive about 87% or about 30% of the time.

Researchers ran the PCR with 60 Vbeta and 13 Jbeta primers. This table comes from immunoSEQ multiplex PCR, and its TCRdb copy is limited to in-frame clones, with some not included. The data contain about 140,000 clones, 75% to 85% of them singletons. Healthy bone marrow donors supplied every sample. Sequenced input: PBMCs. The receptor comes from a female donor in good health and CMV-seronegative. The J gene is TRBJ2-3, the V gene TRBV9; 15 nucleotides match TRBD2. For the CDR3, the DNA is TGTGCCAGCAGCGTAGAGGGACTAGCGGGAGGCGCCACAGATACGCAGTATTTT. This encodes CASSVEGLAGGATDTQYF.